Reported below is one T cell receptor beta chain. What it binds is unknown. The data are from a study of T-cell memory formation after mild COVID-19. TCRdb ran MiXCR on the 5' RACE reads and lists one entry per CDR3 protein. The table shows 470,000 or so distinct CDR3 sequences, with roughly 20% occurring only once. Study-level points and caveats: Clones that contracted from day 15 to 85 were balanced CD4/CD8, while later expanders leaned CD4+. The second-wave clones peaking on day 37 were not confirmed as SARS-CoV-2-specific.

Germline CDR1 is LNHNV and CDR2 is YYDKDF (reference sequence). CDR3 size: 13 residues. Losses at the gene ends were 5 bases for V and 6 bases for J; bases not matched to a gene: 5. This receptor was identified in an adult woman who had mild COVID-19 (a few samples of this study predate the infection). Cell type and time point are not known. The material sequenced was PBMCs or a T cell subset sorted from them (not recorded which). The rearrangement links TRBV15 to TRBJ2-3, with 7 bases fitting TRBD1. CDR3 residues: CATSLTGSDTQYF. The DNA of the CDR3 is TGTGCCACCAGCTTGACAGGGTCGGATACGCAGTATTTT.